This entry concerns a single T cell receptor beta chain. Antigen: not known. CDR3 size: 14 residues. The germline V gene encodes CDR1 LNHNV and CDR2 YYDKDF (reference sequence). The V end was cut by 1 base, the J end by 2 bases, with 8 bases between. Repertoires were generated with immunoSEQ multiplex PCR, while TCRdb's copy carries only in-frame clones and drops some. The profile covers roughly 65,000 clones, with around 85% appearing a single time and 3% to 4.5% taken by the ten largest. These data are taken from a study of OX40 agonist ivuxolimab in advanced cancers. Study details: A male proportion of just over 80% was recorded, with mean age approximately 64 years and range about 23 to 80. Findings and caveats of the study: The average count of expanded clones was higher among CD8+ T cells than among CD4+. Normalized T-cell clonal expansion was also low in some nonresponders. Antigen specificity was not determined for the expanded peripheral T cells.

Sequenced here: CD4+ or CD8+ T cells sorted from blood, sampled in a trial of the OX40 agonist ivuxolimab. The J gene is TRBJ2-5, the V gene TRBV15; the D gene is possibly TRBD2 (6 bases). The receptor was derived from an adult with an advanced solid tumor such as melanoma, head and neck, liver or kidney cancer. CDR3 region: CATSRVTSQETQYF. In DNA form, the CDR3 reads TGTGCCACCAGCAGAGTGACTAGTCAAGAGACCCAGTACTTC.